This passage covers 7 T cell receptor beta chains from one sample sequenced in a study of blood T cell repertoires in COVID-19. Profiling relied on immunoSEQ multiplex PCR, and the TCRdb table lists in-frame clones only, not all of them. The sample holds about 150,000 clones; roughly 84% are singletons and the top ten take around 9.9%. Sequences were obtained from peripheral blood. These receptors came from a man aged 70 or older with active or convalescent COVID-19.

The CDR3 bases are TGTGCCAGCAGCTTACGGACAGGGGGCGCGCCAGATACGCAGTATTTT. Translated: CASSLRTGGAPDTQYF. The rearrangement joins TRBV9 to TRBJ2-3; TRBD1 agrees at 11 bases. CDR1 is SGDLS, CDR2 YYNGEE, per germline. Trimming removed 4 bases from V and 4 bases from J; junction bases left unmatched: 8. This CDR3 contains 16 residues.

The rearrangement joins TRBV12-3 or TRBV12-4 to TRBJ2-7; 8 nucleotides line up with TRBD1. This CDR3 has 12 residues. V trimming: 5 bases; J trimming: 6 bases; junction bases outside the gene matches: 3. CDR3 DNA: TGTGCCAGCAGTCCCGACAGGGGCGAGCAGTACTTC. Amino acid sequence: CASSPDRGEQYF.

The chain employs TRBV12-3 or TRBV12-4 and TRBJ1-2, with D possibly matching TRBD1 (6 bases). Trimming removed 3 bases from V and 7 bases from J, with 9 bases in between. This CDR3 comprises 12 residues. CDR3: CASSLGALGYTF. CDR3 nucleotide sequence: TGTGCCAGCAGTTTGGGGGCGCTTGGCTACACCTTC.

This clone appeared a few times. The chain has TRBV6-2 or TRBV6-3 and TRBJ1-6, with a weak D call TRBD1 (5 bases). Deletions cut 0 bases from V and 7 bases from J, with 16 bases between. This CDR3 has 17 amino acids. In germline, CDR1 is MNHEY, CDR2 SVGEGT. CDR3 nucleotide sequence: TGTGCCAGCAGTTACTCGTTGGTTGACAGTGTGAATTCACCCCTCCACTTT. Residues: CASSYSLVDSVNSPLHF.

The V call is TRBV27, the J call TRBJ2-3; maybe TRBD1 (6 bases). From germline, CDR1 is MNHEY and CDR2 SMNVEV (reference sequence). Trimming removed 4 bases from V and 1 base from J, with 15 bases in between. The length of the CDR3 is 16 residues. For the CDR3, the DNA is TGTGCCAGCAGTTCCACTTGGGGGCGCCGCACAGATACGCAGTATTTT. It encodes CASSSTWGRRTDTQYF.

This sequence joins TRBV27 and TRBJ1-6; D gene ambiguous. Germline loops: CDR1 MNHEY, CDR2 SMNVEV (reference sequence). The germline V and J ends were trimmed by 8 bases and 9 bases, with 14 bases remaining between them. CDR3 length: 13 residues. CDR3 in DNA: TGTGCCAGCGGCCCCATCTCTAGTTCACCCCTCCACTTT. Protein product: CASGPISSSPLHF.

The gene calls are TRBV7-9 and TRBJ2-3; TRBD2 matches at 8 bases. Germline V gene lookup returns CDR1 SEHNR and CDR2 FQNEAQ (reference sequence). The CDR3 has 17 amino acids. Losses at the gene ends were 4 bases for V and 5 bases for J; bases not matched to a gene: 14. The DNA for the CDR3 is TGTGCCAGCAGCTCCGGGAGGAAACGGGGGGGCCTAGATACGCAGTATTTT. Residues: CASSSGRKRGGLDTQYF.